What follows are 8 T cell receptor beta chains derived from one specimen sequenced in a study of blood T cell repertoires in COVID-19. Only in-frame clones appear in the TCRdb table, and some are missing; sequencing was by immunoSEQ multiplex PCR. The sample includes under 95,000 clones, roughly 78% of them seen just once. Specimen: peripheral blood. The receptors were gathered from a woman of 80 years or more with acute or convalescent COVID-19.

This chain joins TRBV5-1 and TRBJ2-7, with a possible D match to TRBD1 (5 bases). Trimming left V 2 bases short and J 3 bases short, with 15 bases between. Germline CDR1 and CDR2: SGHRS and YFSETQ. This CDR3 has 15 amino acids. CDR3 DNA: TGCGCCAGCAGCTTAGGGCAGGGTTCAGTCTACGAGCAGTACTTC. Amino acids: CASSLGQGSVYEQYF.

The genes are TRBV10-3 and TRBJ1-2; TRBD1 might be the D (6 bases). CDR1 is ENHRY, CDR2 SYGVKD, per germline. Trimming stripped 11 bases from V and 8 bases from J, with 15 bases between. The CDR3 covers 11 residues. The CDR3 reads CAGLGASGYTF. The CDR3 nucleotides are TGTGCCGGGCTGGGGGCTTCCGGCTACACCTTC.

This chain connects TRBV10-1 to TRBJ2-7; TRBD2 agrees at 12 bases. Germline CDR1 and CDR2: WNHNN and SYGVQD (reference sequence). V lost 4 bases and J lost 6; bases outside the gene matches: 7. There are 15 residues in the CDR3. The CDR3 is CASSGLAGGPREQYF. The CDR3 region has the DNA TGCGCCAGCAGTGGGCTAGCGGGAGGGCCCCGCGAGCAGTACTTC.

About this clone itself: Within the sample, other DNA sequences also encode this same CDR3. The chain joins TRBV5-1 to TRBJ2-1, with 9 bases lining up with TRBD2. J gave up 1 base and V 2 bases, and 4 bases lay outside the gene matches. The length of the CDR3 is 16 residues. The germline V gene encodes CDR1 SGHRS and CDR2 YFSETQ. In DNA, the CDR3 is TGCGCCAGCAGCTTCACTAGCGGGTTATCCTACAATGAGCAGTTCTTC. The encoded protein is CASSFTSGLSYNEQFF.

V is TRBV5-1 and J is TRBJ2-2; TRBD2 agrees at 13 bases. Trimming took 5 bases from V and 4 from J; bases not matched to a gene: 17. The CDR3 covers 20 residues. Germline V lookup: CDR1 SGHRS, CDR2 YFSETQ. This chain's CDR3 is CASRPEFQLAGGPGTGELFF. CDR3 DNA sequence: TGCGCCAGCAGACCCGAATTTCAACTAGCGGGAGGGCCGGGCACCGGGGAGCTGTTTTTT.

V gene TRBV10-3 combines with J gene TRBJ2-7; no clear D. Germline V gene data show CDR1 as ENHRY and CDR2 as SYGVKD. The CDR3 extends over 11 amino acids. V was pared by 5 bases and J by 3 bases, with 5 bases between. DNA for the CDR3: TGTGCCATCAGTCAAAACTACGAGCAGTACTTC. Its protein product is CAISQNYEQYF.

Comments on this clone: Other DNA variants within this sample encode the same CDR3. V is TRBV9 and J is TRBJ1-2; 7 bases are a match to TRBD1. V was clipped by 0 bases and J by 4 bases; unmatched bases: 3. CDR3 size: 14 residues. Germline values: CDR1 SGDLS, CDR2 YYNGEE. The CDR3: CASSVGQGSYGYTF. The CDR3 DNA sequence: TGTGCCAGCAGCGTAGGACAGGGTAGCTATGGCTACACCTTC.

This rearrangement joins TRBV6-4 to TRBJ1-5; no reliable D call. V lost 9 bases to trimming and J lost 3 bases, with 12 bases between them. The CDR3 has 13 residues. The germline V gene encodes CDR1 MRHNA and CDR2 SNTAGT. CDR3 loop: CASSRHPNQPQHF. DNA for the CDR3: TGTGCCAGTTCCCGACACCCCAATCAGCCCCAGCATTTT.